These 10 T cell receptor beta chains share one sample of origin, sequenced in a study of beta chain features in type 1 diabetes. cDNA synthesis used the whole RNA isolate, giving expressed TCRB sequences. Sequencing used immunoSEQ multiplex PCR; TCRdb keeps in-frame clones, though not all of them. The sample holds about 350,000 clones; around a fifth are singletons and the top ten take around 0.045%. Material for sequencing was naive CD4+ T cells from blood. The receptor source for this set is a woman younger than 30 in good health.

This clone was picked up a small number of times. The J gene is TRBJ2-7, the V gene TRBV5-1; D is perhaps TRBD1 (6 bases). Germline assignment: CDR1 SGHRS and CDR2 YFSETQ. This CDR3 spans 14 amino acids. V was clipped by 4 bases and J by 1 base, with 12 bases between them. The CDR3 is CASSKGQFSYEQYF. The CDR3 DNA sequence: TGCGCCAGCAGCAAAGGACAGTTTTCCTACGAGCAGTACTTC.

This clone has more than one count but fewer than ten. The V gene is TRBV4-1, the J gene TRBJ2-7; the match to TRBD1 covers 7 bases. CDR3 length: 15 residues. V gave up 4 bases and J gave up 3 bases; unmatched junction bases: 9. Germline CDR1 is MGHRA and CDR2 is YSYEKL. The CDR3 DNA is TGCGCCAGCAGCCCATTACAGGGGTTCGACTACGAGCAGTACTTC. Translating gives CASSPLQGFDYEQYF.

The rearrangement links TRBV4-2 to TRBJ1-2, with a possible D match to TRBD1 (6 bases). This CDR3 region has 14 residues. Germline lookup yields CDR1 LGHNA and CDR2 YNFKEQ. V was cut by 1 base and J by 8 bases, with 14 bases left in between. The CDR3: CASSQVQTGSGYTF. CDR3 DNA sequence: TGTGCCAGCAGCCAAGTTCAAACAGGGAGCGGCTACACCTTC.

This chain uses TRBV5-1 with TRBJ2-6; 11 nucleotides match TRBD1. This CDR3 comprises 18 residues. Germline V gene data show CDR1 as SGHRS and CDR2 as YFSETQ. J was trimmed by 2 bases and V by 2 bases; bases with no gene match: 6. The CDR3 nucleotides are TGCGCCAGCAGCTTTATCGGACAGGGGGCGCCTGGGGCCAACGTCCTGACTTTC. It codes for CASSFIGQGAPGANVLTF. Looking up the rest from reference TRBV5-1 and TRBJ2-6 gives the full variable domain: KAGVTQTPRYLIKTRGQQVTLSCSPISGHRSVSWYQQTPGQGLQFLFEYFSETQRNKGNFPGRFSGRQFSNSRSEMNVSTLELGDSALYLCASSFIGQGAPGANVLTFGAGSRLTVL.

This chain connects TRBV2 to TRBJ2-7, with 8 bases aligning to TRBD2. V lost 5 bases and J lost 4; bases outside the gene matches: 10. This CDR3 comprises 15 residues. Germline lookup yields CDR1 SNHLY and CDR2 FYNNEI. CDR3 nucleotides: TGTGCCAGCAGTCAACTAGCGGTTGATACTTACGAGCAGTACTTC. Its protein is CASSQLAVDTYEQYF.

The sample holds a few counts of this clone. This rearrangement joins TRBV30 to TRBJ1-2; 10 positions agree with TRBD1. The CDR3 spans 14 residues. The trim removed 4 bases at V and 5 bases at J, leaving 7 bases unmatched. Germline V gene data show CDR1 as GTSNPN and CDR2 as SVGIG (reference sequence). The chain's CDR3 is CAWKMTGGPYGYTF. For the CDR3, the DNA is TGTGCCTGGAAGATGACAGGGGGCCCGTATGGCTACACCTTC.

V and J are TRBV6-5 and TRBJ2-5, with 16 bases aligning to TRBD2. V shed 4 bases and J 5 bases; nucleotides not matched to a gene: 4. The CDR3 is made up of 16 amino acids. Germline V gene lookup returns CDR1 MNHEY and CDR2 SVGAGI. CDR3 bases: TGTGCCAGCAGTTCCGGGACTAGCGGGGGGGCGGAGACCCAGTACTTC. This gives the protein CASSSGTSGGAETQYF.

The chain combines TRBV2 with TRBJ2-1; 13 bases map to TRBD2. The CDR3 totals 15 residues. V lost 2 bases, J lost 10 bases, and 5 bases stayed unmatched. Germline V CDR1 and CDR2: SNHLY, FYNNEI. In nucleotides, the CDR3 is TGTGCCAGCAGTGAAACTAGCGGGAGGGCCGGAGAGCAGTTCTTC. Translating it yields CASSETSGRAGEQFF.

This clone was seen a handful of times. The V call is TRBV29-1, the J call TRBJ2-5; D unresolved. This CDR3 has 11 amino acids. Germline V gene data show CDR1 as SQVTM and CDR2 as ANQGSEA. V lost 5 bases and J lost 1, with 5 bases in between. As DNA, the CDR3 is TGCAGCGTTAACTCCCAAGAGACCCAGTACTTC. Its translation: CSVNSQETQYF.

There are a few counts of this clone. The rearrangement joins TRBV11-2 to TRBJ2-5; possible D gene TRBD1, 6 bases. Trimming pared 5 bases from V and 1 base from J, leaving 11 bases between. The length of the CDR3 is 14 residues. CDR1 and CDR2 (germline): SGHAT, FQNNGV. CDR3 sequence reads: CASSLLQGQETQYF. The DNA of the CDR3 is TGTGCCAGCAGCCTCTTACAGGGCCAAGAGACCCAGTACTTC.